A single TCR beta chain is shown here with its context. Its binding antigen is unknown. No base qualities exist here, and no much larger clone lies one base off it. This record comes from a study of cytomegalovirus exposure and HLA in healthy donors (dated by TCRdb to the late 2010s). Context from the whole study: An earlier analysis of approximately 590 of the donors reported approximately 270 Gb of sequence data and roughly 100 million unique TCR beta sequences from 150 million to 200 million T cells. The number of donors typed differed by locus, with roughly 620-630 for A, B, C, DRB1 and DQB1, 522 for DQA1, 600 to 610 for DPA1, and some 440 for DPB1. Both class I and class II loci were covered by HLA typing, at four-digit resolution. Among the roughly 400 genotyped donors, about 83% belonged to the genetic ancestry cluster associated with self-reported Caucasian donors. Every discovery cohort repertoire had been produced on one sequencing platform. To study patterns of TCR occurrence, a later analysis re-analyzed previously published TCR beta repertoires from 700 or so donors and added high-resolution HLA genotyping. To predict cytomegalovirus infection status, the study combined high-throughput TCR immunosequencing, statistical association of individual TCRs with disease status, and machine learning. On average, around 240,000 unique TCR beta nucleotide sequences were sequenced per donor among more than 350 genotyped donors of the cohort, with around 19% of those sequences being non-productive. The aim of the study was to test whether cataloging public T cell receptors could identify signatures of past pathogen exposure. In addition to the first cohort of around 670 subjects, a separate validation cohort of under 150 different subjects was used. Because of strong linkage in the cohort, five DR-DQ haplotypes were treated as single units for association and clustering. The study profiled the T cell repertoires of 500 to 800 subjects by immunosequencing and related them to cytomegalovirus serostatus. Roughly 300 gigabases of sequencing data and 70 million to 100 million unique TCR sequences were included in an early release covering about 700 HLA-typed donors. The later analysis used no new phenotypic data to find candidate immune exposures, relying instead on TCR beta sequences and their occurrence across donors. Genome-wide SNP genotypes for about 55% of the roughly 670 donors were used in a later genetic analysis, which treated that subset as a discovery cohort. An earlier analysis of several hundred of the donors applied high-throughput TCR beta sequencing to assess whether each TCR beta V gene segment acted as functional or pseudogenic. Donor age, sex, ethnicity and CMV serostatus were compiled alongside the repertoire data.

In total, roughly 710 healthy bone marrow donors made up the cohort. Cohort members were all nominally healthy when sampled, although unrecorded immune exposures were likely present. The donor tested CMV seropositive, placing the donor among the 289 seropositive members of the cohort. Each donor provided a peripheral blood sample, and peripheral blood mononuclear cells were used for TCR beta sequencing. The Qiagen DNeasy Blood Extraction Kit was used to extract genomic DNA from the blood cell samples. Taken from cysteine to phenylalanine, the CDR3 has 12 residues. The CDR3 DNA has 36 bases and is translated from base 1. CDR1 and CDR2, looked up from the germline V gene, are KGHSH and LQKENI. The V and J ends are trimmed by 3 bases and 7 bases, leaving 9 bases between them. The library was obtained by the immunoSEQ multiplex PCR assay. A mixture of 60 forward primers for TCR Vbeta segments and 13 reverse primers for TCR Jbeta segments was used in the multiplex PCR. Amplification of the CDR3 region of rearranged TCR beta genes was performed with a multiplex PCR assay on genomic DNA. The Illumina HiSeq System was used to sequence the amplified TCR beta libraries as 87-base-pair reads. The study's own analysis went as follows. A later analysis counted 65 million to 90 million unique TCR beta chains across the 650 to 700 repertoires, and some 11 million of these chains were shared by at least two donors. To remove PCR and sequencing errors, raw reads were error-corrected and collapsed into unique sequences using a nearest-neighbor algorithm that merged closely related sequences. CDR3 sequences were aligned to IMGT reference sequences to assign V, D and J gene segments. For a sequence to be retained, a match of at least six nucleotides was required to both a V gene segment and a J gene segment. A rearrangement counted as productive if the CDR3 had no stop codons and remained in frame with V and J, and every other rearrangement counted as non-productive. CDR3 was defined according to IMGT convention as the region running from the second conserved V-encoded cysteine to the conserved J-encoded phenylalanine. The earlier analysis of about 620 of the donors excluded sequences that lacked an unambiguous match to a single V gene segment. In an earlier analysis of some 590 of the donors, a V segment was called functional when productive rearrangements were above 56.7%, and segregating when the standard deviation between donors exceeded 5%. A statistical classification framework was built to diagnose cytomegalovirus status from the catalog of TCR beta chain sequences. A later analysis assigned V and J genes by comparing TCR nucleotide sequences with IMGT/GENE-DB human TR gene sequences. Using the TCRdist pipeline, a later analysis assigned CDR3 sequences along with most-parsimonious VDJ recombination scenarios. In a later analysis, each TCR beta chain was defined by its CDR3 amino acid sequence together with its V-gene family, and reads lacking a unique V-gene family were excluded. A later analysis removed 600 or so highly shared, low-generation-probability nucleotide sequences to deal with suspected cross-contamination and a sequencing artifact. For each public chain, a later analysis derived a clonal expansion index from normalized ranks of inferred template counts within each repertoire. A later analysis computed generation probabilities with a VDJ recombination model fitted to out-of-frame rearrangements, and checked the results against IGoR. Hypergeometric tests were used in a later analysis to score TCR-TCR, TCR-HLA and TCR-CMV co-occurrence, with a repertoire-size bias correction applied to the TCR pairs. False discovery rates were estimated in a later analysis by permuting HLA or CMV assignments 20 times. A later analysis grouped co-occurring TCRs with DBSCAN, adding TCRdist sequence similarity when clustering within HLA-allele-positive subsets. Repertoires with fewer than 30,000 or more than 120,000 public chains, plus five repertoires with anomalous nucleotide sharing, were excluded from co-occurrence clustering. TCRdb stores this immuneACCESS table with in-frame sequences only. Part of the clones is absent; in the studies checked, under half of the shortfall reflects unresolved V genes, and no reason is known for the rest. V, J and clone size are taken as reported in that table, and D and trimming were inferred from the DNA itself. The sample contains 200,000 or so clones, roughly 80% of them found a single time. The leading ten clones occupy 6.5% of the sample.

The paper's findings and limits, for the study overall: A later analysis associated about 17,000 TCR beta sequences with specific HLA alleles at a false discovery rate of 0.05. A further reported finding was that TCR beta sequences accurately predicted the HLA-A and HLA-B alleles for most subjects in the first cohort. An association between a missense DCLRE1C variant and V-gene and J-gene trimming of TCR beta chains was found in a later genetic analysis and replicated in an independent cohort. Some IMGT-functional V segments, including TRBV6-2 and TRBV6-3, could not be distinguished by the 87-base-pair reads and were therefore excluded. Compared with the approximately 710-donor mean, donors in an Asian-associated ancestry cluster had fewer N-insertions in productive TCRs, according to a later genetic analysis. Assigning TCR associations to individual alleles was difficult when HLA alleles, especially DR and DQ, strongly co-occurred. A few of the identified cytomegalovirus-associated TCR beta chains were confirmed in vitro to be specific for cytomegalovirus antigens. In a later analysis, several top co-occurrence clusters were reported to appear linked to parvovirus B19, influenza, CMV and Epstein-Barr virus. Because counts were too low, seventeen rarely observed V segments, including chromosome 9 orphons, were left out of the earlier analysis of approximately 500 of the donors. According to the authors, the approach could potentially be generalized to other disease states and immunological phenotypes. The presence/absence analyses assumed that sequencing depth was roughly uniform across donors, and that assumption may not be true. Because HLA typing was missing for some donors at each locus, association tests included only the typed subset. In a later analysis, most CMV-associated TCR beta chains were found to appear HLA-restricted, with HLA associations seemingly driven largely by CMV exposure. Most TCR sequences were seen in very few donors, while some public TCRs were found in many individuals. In an earlier analysis of approximately 590 of the donors, most TCR beta V segments appeared in productive rearrangements about 87% or about 30% of the time, broadly matching IMGT annotations. In this cohort, only TCR beta chains were sequenced, and detectable features were limited by the absence of alpha or paired-chain data. Correlated functional status among segregating V segments might be attributable to linkage disequilibrium, but an unknown experimental factor could not be ruled out. A later analysis found that HLA-associated TCR beta chains were more clonally expanded and had lower generation probabilities than equally common non-associated chains. The study gave a list of some 150 TCR beta chains associated with cytomegalovirus. In both the original and validation cohorts, the classifier was reported to diagnose cytomegalovirus status with high specificity and sensitivity. A cluster of highly shared sequence variants was judged likely to be a technical artifact of the sequencing pipeline. In a later analysis, TCR association rates were found to vary across HLA loci, with the most associated TCRs seen for DRB1 alleles and the fewest for HLA-C alleles. CMV serostatus was the only immune exposure information available for the cohort.

Recombination joined TRBV18 with TRBJ2-5; the D gene is unclear. Source material: PBMCs. This TCR came from a woman aged 45 to 65 in good health and CMV-seropositive. The sequence in DNA is TGTGCCAGCTCACCGGCCAGTCGGACCCAGTACTTC. Its product reads: CASSPASRTQYF.